The T cell receptor beta chain under discussion was sequenced for a study of somatic mutations in cytotoxic T cells in rheumatoid arthritis. The germline CDR1 and CDR2 sequences are SNHLY and FYNNEI. The V and J ends lost 4 bases and 1 base respectively, with 16 bases between them. The CDR3 consists of 16 residues. Comment on this clone: Its target is unknown.

Measured with immunoSEQ multiplex PCR; TCRdb has only the in-frame clones, and not every one. The sample carries about 27,000 clones, nearly 75% recorded once. Study-wide points: Healthy controls showed no age-related rise in CD8+ clonality, whereas rheumatoid arthritis patients did. Within 8 of 65 patients, the single biggest CD8+ clone made up more than 20% of CD8+ cells. In rheumatoid arthritis patients, the slight underrepresentation of TRBV07 was not adjusted for multiple comparisons.

J is TRBJ1-2 and V is TRBV2, with D possibly being TRBD1 (6 bases). Sequencing was carried out using CD8+ T cells sorted from blood. This receptor was identified in a woman aged 18-29 years in good health. Written as DNA, the CDR3 is TGTGCCAGCAGTGGCTTGGGGGCGGATTATAACTATGGCTACACCTTC. Translating it yields CASSGLGADYNYGYTF.